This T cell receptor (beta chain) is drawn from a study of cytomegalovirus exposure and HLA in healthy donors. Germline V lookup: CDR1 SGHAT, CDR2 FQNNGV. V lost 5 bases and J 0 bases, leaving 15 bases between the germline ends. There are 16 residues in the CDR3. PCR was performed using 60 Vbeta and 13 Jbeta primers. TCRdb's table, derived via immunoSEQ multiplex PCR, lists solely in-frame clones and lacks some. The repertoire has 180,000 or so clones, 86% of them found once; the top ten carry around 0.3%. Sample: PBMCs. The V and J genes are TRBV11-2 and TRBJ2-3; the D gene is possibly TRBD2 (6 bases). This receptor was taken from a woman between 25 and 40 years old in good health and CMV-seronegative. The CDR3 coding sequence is TGTGCCAGCAGCCCCGGTTGGGGGACTAGCACAGATACGCAGTATTTT. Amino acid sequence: CASSPGWGTSTDTQYF.